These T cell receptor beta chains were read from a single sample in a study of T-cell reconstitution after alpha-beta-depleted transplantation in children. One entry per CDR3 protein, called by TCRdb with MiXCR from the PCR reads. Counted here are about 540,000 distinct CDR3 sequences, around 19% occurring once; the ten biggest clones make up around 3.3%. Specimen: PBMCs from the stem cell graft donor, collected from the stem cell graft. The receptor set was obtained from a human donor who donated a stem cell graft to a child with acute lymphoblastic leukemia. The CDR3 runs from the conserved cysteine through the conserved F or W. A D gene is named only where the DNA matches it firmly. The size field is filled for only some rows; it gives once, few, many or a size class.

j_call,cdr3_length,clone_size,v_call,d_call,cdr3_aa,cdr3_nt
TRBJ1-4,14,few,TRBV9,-,CASSGSSTNEKLFF,TGTGCCAGCAGTGGGTCTTCAACTAATGAAAAACTGTTTTTT
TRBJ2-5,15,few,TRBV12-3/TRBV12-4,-,CASSLVGTAQETQYF,TGTGCCAGCAGTTTGGTAGGGACTGCCCAAGAGACCCAGTACTTC
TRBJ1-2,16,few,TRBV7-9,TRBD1,CASSLLIQGADYGYTF,TGTGCCAGCAGCTTACTGATTCAGGGGGCCGACTATGGCTACACCTTC
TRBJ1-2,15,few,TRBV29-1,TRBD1,CSVGAGTGLHYGYTF,TGCAGCGTTGGGGCAGGGACAGGGCTACACTATGGCTACACCTTC
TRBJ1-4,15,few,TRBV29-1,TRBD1,CSTRGMGQGNEKLFF,TGCAGCACCCGCGGAATGGGACAGGGAAACGAAAAACTGTTTTTT
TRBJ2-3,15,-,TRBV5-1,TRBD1,CASSPNRGGTDTQYF,TGCGCCAGCAGCCCTAACAGGGGAGGCACAGATACGCAGTATTTT
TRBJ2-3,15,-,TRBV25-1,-,CASSVPSALTDTQYF,TGTGCCAGCAGTGTGCCTAGCGCCCTCACAGATACGCAGTATTTT
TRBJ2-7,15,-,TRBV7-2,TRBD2,CASSHLLAGEYEQYF,TGTGCCAGCAGCCACCTACTAGCGGGGGAATACGAGCAGTACTTC
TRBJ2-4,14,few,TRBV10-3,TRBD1,CASMDRMAKNIQYF,TGTGCCAGTATGGACAGGATGGCCAAAAACATTCAGTACTTC
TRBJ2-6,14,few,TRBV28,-,CASSQYSGANVLTF,TGTGCCAGCAGCCAATACTCTGGGGCCAACGTCCTGACTTTC
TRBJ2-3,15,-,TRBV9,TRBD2,CASSVVTSGTDTQYF,TGTGCCAGCAGCGTAGTGACTAGCGGGACAGATACGCAGTATTTT
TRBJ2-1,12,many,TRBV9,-,CASSVTGDEQFF,TGTGCCAGCAGCGTGACCGGTGATGAGCAGTTCTTC
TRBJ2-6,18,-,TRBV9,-,CASSVEVGGGSGANVLTF,TGTGCCAGCAGCGTAGAAGTAGGAGGGGGTTCTGGGGCCAACGTCCTGACTTTC
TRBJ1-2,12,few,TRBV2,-,CASRWQNYGYTF,TGTGCCAGCAGATGGCAAAACTATGGCTACACCTTC
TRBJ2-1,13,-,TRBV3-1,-,CASSQGGGYEQFF,TGTGCCAGCAGCCAAGGAGGAGGCTATGAGCAGTTCTTC
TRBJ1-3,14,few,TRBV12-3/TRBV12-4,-,CASSFPQAGNTIYF,TGTGCCAGCAGTTTCCCGCAGGCTGGAAACACCATATATTTT
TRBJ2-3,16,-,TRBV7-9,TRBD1,CASSRDREVGTDTQYF,TGTGCCAGCAGCAGGGACAGGGAAGTTGGCACAGATACGCAGTATTTT
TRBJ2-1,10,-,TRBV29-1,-,CSVLAPEQFF,TGCAGCGTTTTGGCTCCTGAGCAGTTCTTC
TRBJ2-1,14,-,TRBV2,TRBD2,CASMSGRGYNEQFF,TGTGCCAGCATGAGCGGGAGAGGCTACAATGAGCAGTTCTTC
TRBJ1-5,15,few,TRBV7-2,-,CASSRRQDPNQPQHF,TGTGCCAGCAGCCGGAGGCAGGACCCCAATCAGCCCCAGCATTTT
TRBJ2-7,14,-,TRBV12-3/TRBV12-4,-,CASSRVAGRGEQYF,TGTGCCAGCAGCCGAGTAGCGGGCAGGGGCGAGCAGTACTTC
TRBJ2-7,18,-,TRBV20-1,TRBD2,CSKPKGTSGGGGSGEQYF,TGCAGTAAACCAAAGGGGACTAGCGGAGGCGGGGGGTCTGGAGAGCAGTACTTC
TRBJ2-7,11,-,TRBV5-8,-,CASTVFYEQYF,TGTGCCAGCACCGTTTTCTACGAGCAGTACTTC
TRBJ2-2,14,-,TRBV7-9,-,CASSLGMDTGELFF,TGTGCCAGCAGCTTAGGGATGGACACCGGGGAGCTGTTTTTT
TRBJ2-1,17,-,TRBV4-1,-,CASSQDRERVVYNEQFF,TGCGCCAGCAGCCAAGATCGGGAGCGGGTAGTCTACAATGAGCAGTTCTTC
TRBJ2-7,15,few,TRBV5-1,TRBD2,CASSLGGLAGASLYF,TGCGCCAGCAGCTTGGGCGGACTAGCGGGTGCCTCTTTGTACTTC
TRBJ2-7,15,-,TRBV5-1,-,CASSLGASTYYEQYF,TGCGCCAGCAGCTTGGGGGCTAGCACCTACTACGAGCAGTACTTC
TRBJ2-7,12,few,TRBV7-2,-,CATQGYLYEQYF,TGTGCCACCCAGGGGTACTTATACGAGCAGTACTTC